This passage covers 19 T cell receptor beta chains from one sample sequenced in a study of T-cell reconstitution after alpha-beta-depleted transplantation in children. TCRbeta library preparation incorporated unique molecular identifiers. TCRdb redid the calling of the PCR reads with MiXCR, one entry per CDR3 protein. In the table there are approximately 1,000,000 distinct CDR3 sequences, about 29% of which are singletons. The sequencing used PBMCs, mostly from graft donor cells, collected 360 days after TCRalphabeta/CD19-depleted stem cell transplant. The receptors originated from a boy under three years old who had a stem cell transplant for SCID, so the T cells may come from the graft donor.

A few counts support this clonotype. This chain links TRBV9 with TRBJ2-3; D is ambiguous. V shed 4 bases and J shed 1 base, with 13 bases lying between them. The CDR3 contains 15 residues. Germline assignment: CDR1 SGDLS and CDR2 YYNGEE. The CDR3: CASSPRRVGTDTQYF. CDR3 in DNA: TGTGCCAGCAGCCCCCGACGGGTTGGCACAGATACGCAGTATTTT.

The chain combines TRBV2 with TRBJ1-2; 8 bases match TRBD1. V shed 4 bases and J 6 bases; nucleotides not matched to a gene: 7. The CDR3 is 14 amino acids. Germline-derived CDR1 and CDR2 are SNHLY and FYNNEI. The CDR3 nucleotides are TGTGCCAGCAGTGCGGCAGGGGGCGCGCATGGCTACACCTTC. As protein: CASSAAGGAHGYTF.

The chain carries TRBV3-1 and TRBJ1-1; D remains ambiguous. CDR1 is LGHDT, CDR2 YNNKEL, per germline (reference sequence). V was cut by 2 bases and J by 9 bases, with 10 bases left in between. This CDR3 has 12 amino acids. DNA for the CDR3: TGTGCCAGCAGCCAACTGGTCGGCCAAGCTTTCTTT. This gives the protein CASSQLVGQAFF.

V gene TRBV4-3 combines with J gene TRBJ2-3; tentative D call: TRBD2 (5 bases). This CDR3 region has 15 residues. V lost 0 bases and J lost 0, with 7 bases in between. CDR1 and CDR2 (germline): LGHNA, YSLEER. CDR3 amino acids: CASSQEGGSTDTQYF. In DNA, the CDR3 is TGCGCCAGCAGCCAAGAAGGAGGAAGCACAGATACGCAGTATTTT.

The chain couples TRBV20-1 to TRBJ2-2; possibly TRBD1 for D (5 bases). This CDR3 comprises 14 residues. V gave up 7 bases and J gave up 4 bases, with 16 bases separating them. CDR1 and CDR2 (germline): DFQATT, SNEGSKA (reference sequence). The chain's CDR3 is CSGSGPQATGELFF. CDR3 bases: TGCAGTGGATCGGGTCCACAGGCCACCGGGGAGCTGTTTTTT.

There are a few counts of this clonotype. The V gene is TRBV7-9, the J gene TRBJ1-1; perhaps TRBD1 as D (5 bases). The V gene's germline CDR1 is SEHNR and CDR2 FQNEAQ (reference sequence). The CDR3 has 15 amino acids. V gave up 7 bases and J gave up 0 bases, with 15 bases separating them. CDR3 nucleotide sequence: TGTGCCAGCATCCCTATTGGGGGGATGAACACTGAAGCTTTCTTT. Encoded protein: CASIPIGGMNTEAFF.

The chain carries TRBV5-1 and TRBJ1-1; D remains ambiguous. The V and J ends lost 2 bases and 1 base respectively, with 9 bases between them. Germline V gene lookup returns CDR1 SGHRS and CDR2 YFSETQ. The CDR3 has 14 residues. CDR3 nucleotides: TGCGCCAGCAGCTTCGACGGTTCGAACACTGAAGCTTTCTTT. Amino acid sequence: CASSFDGSNTEAFF.

This clonotype has more than one count but fewer than ten. Mismatch with germline at one junction end may stem from a read error. V gene TRBV4-3 combines with J gene TRBJ2-7; possible D gene TRBD1, 6 bases. The CDR3 has 16 residues. Germline CDR1 and CDR2: LGHNA and YSLEER. In nucleotides, the CDR3 is TGCGCCAGCAGCCAAGTAGGTTCAGGGGAATCCTCCGAGCAGTACTTC. This gives the protein CASSQVGSGESSEQYF.

The V gene is TRBV7-3, the J gene TRBJ2-7; D ambiguous. CDR1 is SGHTA and CDR2 is FQGTGA in the germline V gene. This CDR3 region has 12 residues. Trimming removed 4 bases at V and 6 bases at J, with 10 bases between. The CDR3 sequence is CASSSPGFEQYF. CDR3 coding DNA: TGTGCCAGCAGCTCCCCAGGTTTCGAGCAGTACTTC.

The rearrangement uses TRBV15 and TRBJ2-7, with D possibly TRBD1 on 5 matching bases. Trimming removed 4 bases from V and 2 bases from J, with 12 bases in between. The V gene's germline CDR1 is LNHNV and CDR2 YYDKDF (reference sequence). The CDR3 loop spans 14 amino acids. The CDR3 is CATSTRTSPYEQYF. DNA for the CDR3: TGTGCCACCAGCACCCGGACAAGCCCCTACGAGCAGTACTTC.

V usage is TRBV2 and J usage is TRBJ2-7, with D unclear. This CDR3 contains 13 residues. V lost 4 bases to trimming and J lost 3 bases, with 10 bases between them. Germline assignment: CDR1 SNHLY and CDR2 FYNNEI. CDR3 coding DNA: TGTGCCAGCAGTGTAAGGCCGAACTACGAGCAGTACTTC. Encoded protein: CASSVRPNYEQYF.

This chain joins TRBV18 and TRBJ2-1; a weak D match, TRBD2 (6 bases). Trimming removed 2 bases from V and 5 bases from J, with 16 bases in between. In germline, CDR1 is KGHSH, CDR2 LQKENI. This CDR3 is built from 16 residues. The CDR3 spells CASSPIAGRSDNEQFF. The DNA of the CDR3 is TGTGCCAGCTCACCAATTGCAGGGAGGTCTGACAATGAGCAGTTCTTC.

The chain is built from TRBV14 and TRBJ2-1; no clear D. The germline V and J ends were trimmed by 1 base and 1 base, with 14 bases remaining between them. Per germline, CDR1 SGHDN and CDR2 FVKESK. The CDR3 has 17 amino acids. For the CDR3, the DNA is TGTGCCAGCAGCCAAGTTTCTTGGGCGGTTTCCTACAATGAGCAGTTCTTC. Its translation: CASSQVSWAVSYNEQFF.

The rearrangement joins TRBV6-2 or TRBV6-3 to TRBJ1-5; TRBD1 might be the D (6 bases). Germline V lookup: CDR1 MNHEY, CDR2 SVGEGT. The CDR3 runs 15 residues. Trimming removed 0 bases at V and 5 bases at J, with 11 bases between. The CDR3 loop reads CASSYSGGADQPQHF. The DNA of the CDR3 is TGTGCCAGCAGTTACTCTGGGGGGGCTGATCAGCCCCAGCATTTT.

Only a few counts were recorded for this clonotype. The V call is TRBV7-2, the J call TRBJ2-7; TRBD2 aligns across 10 bases. J gave up 4 bases and V 7 bases, and 10 bases lay outside the gene matches. CDR3 length: 15 residues. CDR1 is SGHTA and CDR2 is FQGNSA in the germline V gene. As DNA, the CDR3 is TGTGCCAGCAACCCGTCTAGCGGGGGCCAGTACGAGCAGTACTTC. Translation: CASNPSSGGQYEQYF.

The chain recombines TRBV20-1 with TRBJ1-6; D possibly corresponds to TRBD1 (6 bases). This CDR3 contains 12 residues. V lost 7 bases and J lost 4, with 8 bases in between. In germline, CDR1 is DFQATT, CDR2 SNEGSKA (reference sequence). The DNA of the CDR3 is TGCAGTGTTCAGGGGTATAATTCACCCCTCCACTTT. Translating it yields CSVQGYNSPLHF.

This clonotype was seen more than once but under ten times. The V and J genes are TRBV11-1 and TRBJ2-1; 8 positions match TRBD2. V shed 5 bases and J 5 bases; nucleotides not matched to a gene: 23. The CDR3 is made up of 20 amino acids. Germline lookup yields CDR1 SGHAT and CDR2 FQDESV (reference sequence). The CDR3 loop reads CASSPRLAMIPPKSNNEQFF. The CDR3 coding sequence is TGTGCCAGCAGCCCCCGACTAGCGATGATTCCCCCAAAGAGCAACAATGAGCAGTTCTTC.

This clonotype was observed at least ten times. The chain carries TRBV4-2 and TRBJ1-2; unclear D gene. Germline V gene sequence: CDR1 LGHNA, CDR2 YNFKEQ. The CDR3 is 15 residues long. The V end lost 0 bases, the J end lost 4 bases, and 12 bases lay between the germline ends. CDR3 in amino acids: CASSQDRQRPYGYTF. Written as DNA, the CDR3 is TGTGCCAGCAGCCAAGACCGACAAAGGCCCTATGGCTACACCTTC.

The rearrangement links TRBV5-1 to TRBJ2-7, with TRBD2 as a possible D gene (6 bases). Trimming removed 1 base from V and 5 bases from J, with 16 bases in between. Germline lookup yields CDR1 SGHRS and CDR2 YFSETQ. This CDR3 region has 15 residues. The CDR3 region is CASSLPGARVHEQYF. CDR3 nucleotide sequence: TGCGCCAGCAGCTTGCCGGGAGCAAGGGTCCACGAGCAGTACTTC. Full variable domain (rest looked up from reference TRBV5-1 and TRBJ2-7): KAGVTQTPRYLIKTRGQQVTLSCSPISGHRSVSWYQQTPGQGLQFLFEYFSETQRNKGNFPGRFSGRQFSNSRSEMNVSTLELGDSALYLCASSLPGARVHEQYFGPGTRLTVT.